The 19 T cell receptor beta chains reported below all come from one sample, sequenced in a study of T cell responses to AZD1222 COVID-19 vaccine. Profiling relied on immunoSEQ multiplex PCR, and the TCRdb table lists in-frame clones only, not all of them. Of around 130,000 clones listed, 80% to 95% are singletons. Specimen: peripheral blood, collected 28 days after the second AZD1222 dose. These TCRs come from an adult who received the AZD1222 COVID-19 vaccine.

This chain joins TRBV7-8 and TRBJ2-1, with D possibly matching TRBD1 (7 bases). The V end lost 1 base, the J end lost 8 bases, and 15 bases lay between the germline ends. The CDR3 sequence is 15 residues long. Germline CDR1 reads SGHVS; CDR2 reads FQNEAQ. For the CDR3, the DNA is TGTGCCAGCAGCTTAGATCCCCAGGGGGAGGATGAGCAGTTCTTC. This sequence encodes CASSLDPQGEDEQFF.

The chain joins TRBV9 to TRBJ1-6; no clear D gene. CDR3 length: 15 amino acids. The germline V gene has CDR1 SGDLS and CDR2 YYNGEE. The ends were cut back, 3 bases at V and 4 bases at J, with 11 bases in the middle. CDR3 region: CASSADGDYNSPLHF. The CDR3 DNA reads as TGTGCCAGCAGCGCAGACGGGGATTATAATTCACCCCTCCACTTT. Variable domain in full (rest from reference TRBV9 and TRBJ1-6): DSGVTQTPKHLITATGQRVTLRCSPRSGDLSVYWYQQSLDQGLQFLIQYYNGEERAKGNILERFSAQQFPDLHSELNLSSLELGDSALYFCASSADGDYNSPLHFGNGTRLTVT.

This chain links TRBV18 with TRBJ1-5, with a tentative D call TRBD1 (5 bases). The CDR3 covers 16 residues. CDR1 is KGHSH, CDR2 LQKENI, per germline. V lost 1 base and J 0 bases, leaving 10 bases between the germline ends. Written as DNA, the CDR3 is TGTGCCAGCTCACCACTCTCGGGACTTAGCAATCAGCCCCAGCATTTT. It yields the protein CASSPLSGLSNQPQHF.

This chain links TRBV19 with TRBJ2-3; the match to TRBD1 covers 8 bases. The germline gives CDR1 LNHDA, CDR2 SQIVND (reference sequence). V shed 3 bases, J shed 2 bases, and the junction held 7 bases outside the gene matches. The CDR3 length is 16 residues. This CDR3 is CASSIRTGGPTDTQYF. The CDR3 DNA is TGTGCCAGTAGTATCCGAACAGGGGGACCCACAGATACGCAGTATTTT. The complete variable domain, with remaining parts taken from reference TRBV19 and TRBJ2-3, reads DGGITQSPKYLFRKEGQNVTLSCEQNLNHDAMYWYRQDPGQGLRLIYYSQIVNDFQKGDIAEGYSVSREKKESFPLTVTSAQKNPTAFYLCASSIRTGGPTDTQYFGPGTRLTVL.

V is TRBV6-5 and J is TRBJ1-3; the D gene is possibly TRBD1 (5 bases). V was shortened by 6 bases and J by 9 bases, with 12 bases between the two germline ends. Looked up from germline, CDR1 is MNHEY and CDR2 is SVGAGI. The CDR3 consists of 12 residues. CDR3 nucleotides: TGTGCCAGCAGGGCATGGAGGGGCACCATATATTTT. It specifies CASRAWRGTIYF.

The genes are TRBV19 and TRBJ2-5; D is perhaps TRBD2 (6 bases). Deletions cut 3 bases from V and 2 bases from J, with 10 bases between. Per the germline V gene, CDR1 is LNHDA and CDR2 is SQIVND (reference sequence). The CDR3 is 14 amino acids. The chain's CDR3 is CASSIMAGQETQYF. For the CDR3, the DNA is TGTGCCAGTAGTATCATGGCGGGACAAGAGACCCAGTACTTC.

V usage is TRBV19 and J usage is TRBJ2-3, with 10 bases that match TRBD2. This CDR3 spans 15 amino acids. V shed 3 bases and J 4 bases; nucleotides not matched to a gene: 4. Germline-derived CDR1 and CDR2 are LNHDA and SQIVND (reference sequence). In DNA, the CDR3 is TGTGCCAGTAGTATTAGTAGCGGGAGGCCAGATACGCAGTATTTT. Protein sequence: CASSISSGRPDTQYF.

The rearrangement links TRBV7-2 to TRBJ2-6; 11 bases are shared with TRBD1. V gave up 7 bases and J gave up 4 bases; unmatched junction bases: 6. There are 16 residues in the CDR3. Germline V gene data show CDR1 as SGHTA and CDR2 as FQGNSA. The DNA for the CDR3 is TGTGCCAGCACCCGGGACAGGGGGTACGGGGCCAACGTCCTGACTTTC. This gives the protein CASTRDRGYGANVLTF.

This chain connects TRBV7-2 to TRBJ1-2, with a possible D match to TRBD1 (5 bases). The germline V gene encodes CDR1 SGHTA and CDR2 FQGNSA. V was clipped by 4 bases and J by 4 bases, with 10 bases between them. This CDR3 comprises 13 residues. CDR3 nucleotide sequence: TGTGCCAGCAGCTCGGGACCGTTCTATGGCTACACCTTC. It encodes CASSSGPFYGYTF.

The CDR3 loop reads CASSQDRQGVYGYTF. As DNA, the CDR3 is TGTGCCAGCAGCCAAGATCGCCAGGGGGTCTATGGCTACACCTTC. This chain joins TRBV3-1 (or the pseudogene TRBV3-2) and TRBJ1-2, with TRBD1 identical over 7 bases. Germline V gene lookup returns CDR1 LGHDT and CDR2 YNNKEL (reference sequence). Germline trimming cut 0 bases from V and 4 bases from J; bases unmatched to any gene: 5. The CDR3 contains 15 residues.

This rearrangement joins TRBV15 to TRBJ2-6; D not certain. The CDR3 extends over 15 amino acids. CDR1 LNHNV and CDR2 YYDKDF come from the germline V gene (reference sequence). V was pared by 0 bases and J by 0 bases, with 3 bases between. CDR3 region: CATSREISGANVLTF. In DNA form, the CDR3 reads TGTGCCACCAGCAGAGAGATCTCTGGGGCCAACGTCCTGACTTTC.

The rearrangement links TRBV5-6 to TRBJ1-6, with D hard to call. From germline, CDR1 is SGHDT and CDR2 YYEEEE. This CDR3 has 14 amino acids. The V end was cut by 4 bases, the J end by 4 bases, with 9 bases between. The CDR3 reads CASSETVYNSPLHF. The CDR3 coding sequence is TGTGCCAGCAGCGAGACCGTTTATAATTCACCCCTCCACTTT.

V and J are TRBV19 and TRBJ2-3, with 7 bases lining up with TRBD2. The CDR3 is 15 amino acids. Germline V CDR1 and CDR2: LNHDA, SQIVND (reference sequence). V was clipped by 3 bases and J by 1 base; unmatched bases: 4. The chain's CDR3 is CASSMGSGGTDTQYF. The DNA of the CDR3 is TGTGCCAGTAGTATGGGGAGCGGGGGCACAGATACGCAGTATTTT.

This chain uses TRBV6-2 or TRBV6-3 with TRBJ1-5; 7 bases match TRBD1. Germline CDR1 reads MNHEY; CDR2 reads SVGEGT. CDR3 length: 15 residues. The V gene end was trimmed by 2 bases and the J gene end by 3 bases; junction bases not matched to a gene: 4. In DNA form, the CDR3 reads TGTGCCAGCAGTTACGAGGGGGCCTACAATCAGCCCCAGCATTTT. Residues: CASSYEGAYNQPQHF.

This chain joins TRBV20-1 and TRBJ2-7; D is perhaps TRBD1 or TRBD2 (5 bases each). The V gene lost 5 bases and the J gene lost 3 bases, with 8 bases spanning the gap. The CDR3 runs 11 residues. CDR1 is DFQATT, CDR2 SNEGSKA, per germline (reference sequence). The CDR3 DNA is TGCAGTGCTTGGGACCGCTACGAGCAGTACTTC. Protein: CSAWDRYEQYF.

The count of this clone is one. In nucleotides, the CDR3 is TGTGCCAGCAGTTTGGATCGGGGGAACAATTCACCCCTCCACTTT. It codes for CASSLDRGNNSPLHF. The rearrangement uses TRBV27 and TRBJ1-6; the D gene is possibly TRBD1 (5 bases). V was clipped by 3 bases and J by 7 bases, with 13 bases between them. Germline assignment: CDR1 MNHEY and CDR2 SMNVEV (reference sequence). This CDR3 has 15 residues.

This rearrangement joins TRBV19 to TRBJ2-2, with TRBD1 identical over 9 bases. CDR3 length: 16 residues. Per germline, CDR1 LNHDA and CDR2 SQIVND (reference sequence). The J segment lost 7 bases and the V segment lost 5 bases, leaving 11 bases of the junction unmatched. In DNA, the CDR3 is TGTGCCAGTAGTCTCCGGGACAGGGCCGGTCACGGGGAGCTGTTTTTT. Residues: CASSLRDRAGHGELFF. Full variable domain (remainder filled in from reference TRBV19 and TRBJ2-2): DGGITQSPKYLFRKEGQNVTLSCEQNLNHDAMYWYRQDPGQGLRLIYYSQIVNDFQKGDIAEGYSVSREKKESFPLTVTSAQKNPTAFYLCASSLRDRAGHGELFFGEGSRLTVL.

The chain links TRBV7-9 to TRBJ1-2; 9 positions agree with TRBD1. V dropped 5 bases and J dropped 5; count of bases not matched to a gene: 9. This CDR3 has 15 residues. Germline values: CDR1 SEHNR, CDR2 FQNEAQ (reference sequence). The CDR3 spells CASSVGQGLWYGYTF. In DNA, the CDR3 is TGTGCCAGCAGCGTCGGACAGGGGCTTTGGTATGGCTACACCTTC.

The chain combines TRBV11-2 with TRBJ2-7; D uncertain. The CDR3 extends over 14 amino acids. The germline CDR1 and CDR2 sequences are SGHAT and FQNNGV. Trimming cost V 3 bases and J 2 bases, with 11 bases left between them. The CDR3 sequence is CASSLGSFPYEQYF. DNA for the CDR3: TGTGCCAGCAGCTTGGGGTCTTTCCCCTACGAGCAGTACTTC.